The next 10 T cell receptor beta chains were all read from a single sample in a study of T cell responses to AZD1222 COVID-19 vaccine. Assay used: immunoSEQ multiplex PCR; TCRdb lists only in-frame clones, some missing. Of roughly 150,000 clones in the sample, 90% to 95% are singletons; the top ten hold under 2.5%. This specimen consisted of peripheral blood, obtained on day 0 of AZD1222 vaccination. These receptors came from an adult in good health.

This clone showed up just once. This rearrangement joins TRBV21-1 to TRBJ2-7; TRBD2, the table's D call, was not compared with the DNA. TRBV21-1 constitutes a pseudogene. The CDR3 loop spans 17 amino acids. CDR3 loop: CASSEHCGLVAPYEQYF. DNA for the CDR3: TGTGCCAGCAGCGAACATTGCGGCCTGGTAGCTCCCTACGAGCAGTACTTC.

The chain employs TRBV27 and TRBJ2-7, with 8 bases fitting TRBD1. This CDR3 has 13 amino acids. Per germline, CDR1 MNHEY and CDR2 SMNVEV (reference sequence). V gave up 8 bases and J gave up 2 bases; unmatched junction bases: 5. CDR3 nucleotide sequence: TGTGCCAGCTCTGGGGACAGGACCTACGAGCAGTACTTC. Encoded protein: CASSGDRTYEQYF.

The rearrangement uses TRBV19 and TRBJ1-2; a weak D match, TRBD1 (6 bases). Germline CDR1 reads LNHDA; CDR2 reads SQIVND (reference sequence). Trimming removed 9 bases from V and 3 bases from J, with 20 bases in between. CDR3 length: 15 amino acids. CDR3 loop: CASTWGDRPDYGYTF. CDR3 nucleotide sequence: TGTGCCAGCACATGGGGAGACAGGCCGGACTATGGCTACACCTTC.

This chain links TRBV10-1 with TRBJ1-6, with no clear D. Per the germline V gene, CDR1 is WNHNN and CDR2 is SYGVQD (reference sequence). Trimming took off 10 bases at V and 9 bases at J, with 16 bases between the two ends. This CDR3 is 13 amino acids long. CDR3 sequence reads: CANYGTIGSPLHF. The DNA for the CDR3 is TGCGCCAACTACGGAACCATTGGTTCACCCCTCCACTTT.

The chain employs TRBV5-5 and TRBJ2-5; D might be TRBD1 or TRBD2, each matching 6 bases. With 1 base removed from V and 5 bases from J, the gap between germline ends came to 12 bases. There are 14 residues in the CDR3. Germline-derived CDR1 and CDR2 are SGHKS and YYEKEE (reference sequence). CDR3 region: CASSLYGGAETQYF. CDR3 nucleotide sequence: TGTGCCAGCAGCTTGTACGGGGGCGCGGAGACCCAGTACTTC. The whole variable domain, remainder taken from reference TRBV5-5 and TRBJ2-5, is DAGVTQSPTHLIKTRGQQVTLRCSPISGHKSVSWYQQVLGQGPQFIFQYYEKEERGRGNFPDRFSARQFPNYSSELNVNALLLGDSALYLCASSLYGGAETQYFGPGTRLLVL.

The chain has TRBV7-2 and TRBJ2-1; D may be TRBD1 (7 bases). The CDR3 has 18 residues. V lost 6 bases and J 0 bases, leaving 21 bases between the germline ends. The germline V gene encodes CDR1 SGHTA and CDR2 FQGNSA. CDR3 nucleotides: TGTGCCAGCAGACGCGGACAGGCCCGGGGGAGCTCCTACAATGAGCAGTTCTTC. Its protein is CASRRGQARGSSYNEQFF.

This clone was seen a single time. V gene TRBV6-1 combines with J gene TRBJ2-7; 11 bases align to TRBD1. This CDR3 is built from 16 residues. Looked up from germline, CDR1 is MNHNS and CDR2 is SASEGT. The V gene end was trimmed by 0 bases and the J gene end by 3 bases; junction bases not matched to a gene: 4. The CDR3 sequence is CASSEAGTGGLYEQYF. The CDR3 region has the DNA TGTGCCAGCAGTGAAGCGGGGACAGGGGGGCTCTACGAGCAGTACTTC.

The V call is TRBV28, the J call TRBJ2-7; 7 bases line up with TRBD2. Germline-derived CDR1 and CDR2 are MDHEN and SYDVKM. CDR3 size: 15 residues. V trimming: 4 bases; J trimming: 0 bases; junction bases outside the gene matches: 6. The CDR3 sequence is CASSSLTGGSYEQYF. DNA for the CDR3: TGTGCCAGCAGTTCTCTTACGGGGGGCTCCTACGAGCAGTACTTC.

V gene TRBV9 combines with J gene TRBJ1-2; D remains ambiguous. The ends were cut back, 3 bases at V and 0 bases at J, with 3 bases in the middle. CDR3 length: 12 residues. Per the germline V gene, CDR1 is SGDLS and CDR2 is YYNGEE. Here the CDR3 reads CASSEANYGYTF. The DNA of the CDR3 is TGTGCCAGCAGCGAGGCTAACTATGGCTACACCTTC.

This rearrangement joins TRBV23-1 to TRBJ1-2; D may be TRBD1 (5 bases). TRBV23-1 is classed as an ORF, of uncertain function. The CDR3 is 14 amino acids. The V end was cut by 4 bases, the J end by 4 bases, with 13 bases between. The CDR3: CASSLSGLIYGYTF. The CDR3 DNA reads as TGCGCCAGCAGTCTCTCGGGACTGATCTATGGCTACACCTTC.